This TCR beta chain was profiled in a study of blood T cells in healthy people across ages. The study's findings and limits: TCR beta diversity, measured per million T cells, fell in a roughly linear way with age.

Germline CDR1 MNHEY, CDR2 SVGAGI. This CDR3 is built from 14 residues. This clonotype was seen more than once but under ten times. Its antigen is unknown. At least 7 million PBMCs were isolated per sample. For the second PCR, which ran for about 6 to 11 cycles, a sample-barcoded 5' primer and a J-beta primer mix were used. TCRdb called the 5' RACE reads again in MiXCR, with one record for every CDR3 protein. The table lists about 540,000 distinct CDR3 sequences, around 24% of them singletons. These data were also reused for a study on T cells of mothers and their children. That report notes: An overlap that was slightly higher, though non-significant, was seen in related mother-child pairs versus unrelated pairs.

The sequenced material came from blood. This TCR came from a boy under 18 in good health. This chain connects TRBV6-5 to TRBJ2-1; TRBD1 is a possible D gene (6 bases). The end of the DNA fits TRBJ2-5 better, so the J call may be wrong. CDR3 protein: CASSYSKQGETQYF. In DNA form, the CDR3 reads TGTGCCAGCAGTTACTCGAAACAGGGAGAGACCCAGTACTTC.